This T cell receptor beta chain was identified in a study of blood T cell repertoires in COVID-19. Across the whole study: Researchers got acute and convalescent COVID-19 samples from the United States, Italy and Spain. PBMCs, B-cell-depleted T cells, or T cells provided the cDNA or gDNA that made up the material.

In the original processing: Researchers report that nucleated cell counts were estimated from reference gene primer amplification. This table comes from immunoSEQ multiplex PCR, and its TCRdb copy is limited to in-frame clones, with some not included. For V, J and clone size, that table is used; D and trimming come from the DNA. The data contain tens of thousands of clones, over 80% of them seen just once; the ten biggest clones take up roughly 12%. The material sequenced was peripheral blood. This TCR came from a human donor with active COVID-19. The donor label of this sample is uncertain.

In DNA form, the CDR3 reads TGTGCCACCGTGGGATTTTCTCGGCAGGGAGGCACTGAAGCTTTCTTT. Amino acids: CATVGFSRQGGTEAFF. The V gene is TRBV24-1, the J gene TRBJ1-1, with D possibly matching TRBD1 (5 bases). In germline, CDR1 is KGHDR, CDR2 SFDVKD. The CDR3 extends over 16 amino acids. Trimming stripped 9 bases from V and 4 bases from J, with 23 bases between.